Described below is a single T cell receptor beta chain sequence and its context. Its matching antigen is unknown. The data stem from a study of CD8 T cells in ankylosing spondylitis. Study results and limitations: Clones linked to disease were reported to show significant enrichment in matched ankylosing spondylitis synovial fluid. Existing reports had already noted some motif variants in reactive arthritis synovial fluid and blood. What seemed typical of ankylosing spondylitis blood was a TCR beta motif built from several highly homologous variants.

Germline CDR1 is LGHNA and CDR2 is YNFKEQ. With 0 bases removed from V and 5 bases from J, the gap between germline ends came to 14 bases. The CDR3 is 15 amino acids. Quantitative 5'-RACE was performed with molecular barcodes, and it yielded the TCR beta libraries. TCRdb recomputed calls from the 5' RACE reads with MiXCR, one row per CDR3 protein. The sample has a few hundred thousand distinct CDR3 sequences, about a fifth seen once. V is TRBV4-2 and J is TRBJ2-7; D might be TRBD2 (6 bases). The sequenced sample consisted of blood, either unsorted or a sorted T cell fraction (not recorded which). This TCR came from a male donor with ankylosing spondylitis. CDR3 in amino acids: CASSQDGGVKNEQYF. The CDR3 DNA reads TGTGCCAGCAGCCAAGATGGAGGGGTAAAAAACGAGCAGTACTTC.